The entry below describes one TCR beta chain. This sample stems from a study of OX40 agonist ivuxolimab in advanced cancers. CDR3 length equals 15 residues. V lost 1 base to trimming and J lost 6 bases, with 14 bases between them. Germline V lookup: CDR1 SGHDT, CDR2 YYEEEE. Here immunoSEQ multiplex PCR was the method, and the copy in TCRdb shows in-frame clones only, minus some. This sample yields some 86,000 clones, of which less than 95% are seen a single time; around 0.33% belongs to the top ten. The source of this sequence is an adult with an advanced solid tumor such as melanoma, head and neck, liver or kidney cancer. The chain joins TRBV5-6 to TRBJ1-5; perhaps TRBD1 as D (5 bases). Sequenced material: CD4+ or CD8+ T cells sorted from blood, taken in a trial of the OX40 agonist ivuxolimab. The CDR3 DNA is TGTGCCAGCAGCTTGCACAGGTCGATCACTCAGCCCCAGCATTTT. Its translation is CASSLHRSITQPQHF.